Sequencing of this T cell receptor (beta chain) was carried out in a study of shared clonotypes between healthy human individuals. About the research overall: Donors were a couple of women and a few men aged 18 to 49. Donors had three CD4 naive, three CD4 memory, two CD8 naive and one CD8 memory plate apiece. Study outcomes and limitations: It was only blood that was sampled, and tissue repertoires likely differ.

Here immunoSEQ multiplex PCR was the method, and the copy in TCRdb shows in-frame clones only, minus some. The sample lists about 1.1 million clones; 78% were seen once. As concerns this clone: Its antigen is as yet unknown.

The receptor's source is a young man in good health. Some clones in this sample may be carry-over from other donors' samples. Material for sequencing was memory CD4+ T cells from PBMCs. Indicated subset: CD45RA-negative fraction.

In DNA form, the CDR3 reads TGTGCCAGCAGCGGGGACAGTTACGAGCAGTACTTC. Its protein is CASSGDSYEQYF. The chain employs TRBV11-2 and TRBJ2-7; TRBD1 agrees at 7 bases. V trimming: 5 bases; J trimming: 4 bases; junction bases outside the gene matches: 2. This CDR3 spans 12 amino acids. Germline V CDR1 and CDR2: SGHAT, FQNNGV. The full variable domain, rest sourced from reference TRBV11-2 and TRBJ2-7, is EAGVAQSPRYKIIEKRQSVAFWCNPISGHATLYWYQQILGQGPKLLIQFQNNGVVDDSQLPKDRFSAERLKGVDSTLKIQPAKLEDSAVYLCASSGDSYEQYFGPGTRLTVT.